Sequencing of this T cell receptor beta chain was carried out in a study of shared clonotypes between healthy human individuals. As for the study in general: Three CD4 naive, three CD4 memory, two CD8 naive and one CD8 memory plate were used per donor.

Study outcomes and limitations: Compared with clonotypes that all four donors shared, non-shared clonotypes had lower generation probabilities. Blood was the sole source, and tissue repertoires probably differ. Memory subsets generally showed smaller estimated richness than naive subsets did.

With 0 bases removed from V and 4 bases from J, the gap between germline ends came to 9 bases. Germline V gives CDR1 MGHRA, CDR2 YSYEKL. The CDR3 spans 14 residues. Using immunoSEQ multiplex PCR, the repertoire was profiled, and TCRdb retains in-frame clones only, with some absent. Of some 1 million clones in the sample, 60% to 80% are singletons; the top ten hold approximately 1.5%. With respect to this clone: The antigen is undetermined.

This sequence was found in a man younger than 35 in good health. The sequencing input was memory CD4+ T cells sorted from blood. Subset: CD45RA-negative fraction. The rearrangement uses TRBV4-1 and TRBJ1-2, with unresolved D. This CDR3 reads CASSQEAGSYGYTF. CDR3 coding DNA: TGCGCCAGCAGCCAAGAAGCAGGATCCTATGGCTACACCTTC.